The 22 T cell receptor beta chains reported below all come from one sample, sequenced in a study of beta chain features in type 1 diabetes. Whole-study findings and limits: Among all four CD4+ subsets, Type 1 diabetes patients had TCRB CDR3s that were moderately but significantly shorter.

As every portion of the isolated RNA was reverse transcribed, the sequencing read expressed TCRB transcripts. The repertoire was sequenced with immunoSEQ multiplex PCR; TCRdb's copy has only in-frame clones and lacks some. Of more than 200,000 clones listed, 16% are singletons. No antigens are known for them. The sample comprised naive CD4+ T cells from blood. These receptors originate from a man aged 25 to 40 with type 1 diabetes.

DNA for the CDR3: TGTGCCAGCAGCGGCCCTAATTTCTACGAGCAGTACTTC. Amino acid sequence: CASSGPNFYEQYF. The J gene is TRBJ2-7, the V gene TRBV7-2, with D unresolved. The germline CDR1 and CDR2 sequences are SGHTA and FQGNSA. V dropped 5 bases and J dropped 3 bases, with 11 bases sitting between them. CDR3 length: 13 residues.

The rearrangement joins TRBV2 to TRBJ2-7; D call uncertain. Germline lookup yields CDR1 SNHLY and CDR2 FYNNEI. There are 11 residues in the CDR3. Trimming shortened V by 2 bases and J by 7 bases, and 6 bases separated the two germline ends. CDR3 DNA sequence: TGTGCCAGCAGTGAATACCGAGAGCAGTACTTC. It codes for CASSEYREQYF. The full variable domain, its missing parts supplied by reference TRBV2 and TRBJ2-7, is EPEVTQTPSHQVTQMGQEVILRCVPISNHLYFYWYRQILGQKVEFLVSFYNNEISEKSEIFDDQFSVERPDGSNFTLKIRSTKLEDSAMYFCASSEYREQYFGPGTRLTVT.

This clone was found a few times. V gene TRBV4-1 combines with J gene TRBJ2-7, with 14 bases matching TRBD2. This CDR3 spans 17 amino acids. Per germline, CDR1 MGHRA and CDR2 YSYEKL. The V and J ends lost 5 bases and 6 bases, in that order; junction bases with no gene match: 12. CDR3 amino acids: CASSVGQGTSGRGEQYF. CDR3 nucleotide sequence: TGCGCCAGCAGCGTAGGACAGGGGACTAGCGGGAGAGGCGAGCAGTACTTC.

The chain employs TRBV20-1 and TRBJ2-1, with D perhaps matching TRBD1 (5 bases). The CDR3 has 11 amino acids. Per the germline V gene, CDR1 is DFQATT and CDR2 is SNEGSKA (reference sequence). CDR3 in DNA: TGCGGATCCAACAGGAATCATGAGCAGTTCTTC. Translated, it gives CGSNRNHEQFF.

This clone was seen more than once but under ten times. The chain uses TRBV13 and TRBJ1-4; D remains unclear. Germline values: CDR1 PRHDT, CDR2 FYEKMQ (reference sequence). This CDR3 region has 12 residues. Trimming took off 8 bases at V and 8 bases at J, with 12 bases between the two ends. CDR3 DNA sequence: TGTGCCAGCGGATATAGATACGAAAAACTGTTTTTT. Encoded protein: CASGYRYEKLFF.

This clone was found a few times. The gene calls are TRBV7-9 and TRBJ2-5, with D uncertain. With 5 bases removed from V and 2 bases from J, the gap between germline ends came to 12 bases. CDR1 and CDR2 (germline): SEHNR, FQNEAQ (reference sequence). The CDR3 is 14 amino acids. CDR3 DNA sequence: TGTGCCAGCAGCCTAAACTCCGGGCAAGAGACCCAGTACTTC. It yields the protein CASSLNSGQETQYF.

Only a few counts were recorded for this clone. This rearrangement joins TRBV30 to TRBJ2-5; TRBD1 aligns across 8 bases. J lost 5 bases, V lost 2 bases, and 10 bases had no gene match. This CDR3 has 15 residues. Looked up from germline, CDR1 is GTSNPN and CDR2 is SVGIG (reference sequence). CDR3 residues: CAWSPLDRDRETQYF. The CDR3 region has the DNA TGTGCCTGGAGTCCCCTGGACAGGGATCGGGAGACCCAGTACTTC.

V is TRBV4-1 and J is TRBJ1-5; 7 bases are a match to TRBD1. The CDR3 extends over 15 amino acids. Trimming removed 4 bases from V and 3 bases from J; junction bases left unmatched: 6. CDR1 is MGHRA, CDR2 YSYEKL, per germline. CDR3 nucleotides: TGCGCCAGCAGCCTGGGCAGGGGGAACAATCAGCCCCAGCATTTT. Protein product: CASSLGRGNNQPQHF.

The chain recombines TRBV4-1 with TRBJ1-2; 9 bases fit TRBD1. Per the germline V gene, CDR1 is MGHRA and CDR2 is YSYEKL. The CDR3 runs 17 residues. Germline trimming cut 0 bases from V and 0 bases from J; bases unmatched to any gene: 5. This CDR3 is CASSQDDRGSTNYGYTF. Here the CDR3 DNA reads TGCGCCAGCAGCCAAGATGACAGGGGGTCAACTAACTATGGCTACACCTTC.

The V and J genes are TRBV7-2 and TRBJ2-2; D uncertain. Germline values: CDR1 SGHTA, CDR2 FQGNSA. Trimming removed 1 base at V and 7 bases at J, with 7 bases between. This CDR3 region has 13 residues. The CDR3 nucleotides are TGTGCCAGCAGCTTAGAAAACTTCGGGGAGCTGTTTTTT. It specifies CASSLENFGELFF.

This clone was detected only a few times. This sequence joins TRBV9 and TRBJ2-2, with 7 bases identical to TRBD1. The CDR3 length is 14 residues. The J segment lost 3 bases and the V segment lost 3 bases, leaving 2 bases of the junction unmatched. Germline CDR1 is SGDLS and CDR2 is YYNGEE. CDR3 sequence reads: CASSAQGDTGELFF. The CDR3 coding sequence is TGTGCCAGCAGCGCCCAGGGGGACACCGGGGAGCTGTTTTTT.

This clone was counted only a few times. The V call is TRBV27, the J call TRBJ2-3; 7 bases fit TRBD1. The germline gives CDR1 MNHEY, CDR2 SMNVEV (reference sequence). The CDR3 has 14 residues. Trimming removed 9 bases from V and 2 bases from J; junction bases left unmatched: 8. The CDR3 DNA follows: TGTGCCAGTAAACAGGGGCGCAACACAGATACGCAGTATTTT. This codes for CASKQGRNTDTQYF.

The rearrangement links TRBV5-4 to TRBJ2-1; a weak D match, TRBD2 (6 bases). This CDR3 is 15 amino acids long. Trimming cost V 4 bases and J 0 bases, with 11 bases left between them. Looked up from germline, CDR1 is SGHNT and CDR2 is YYREEE (reference sequence). For the CDR3, the DNA is TGTGCCAGCAGCGTAGCGGCAAGCTCCTACAATGAGCAGTTCTTC. This encodes CASSVAASSYNEQFF.

This clone was observed a handful of times. V gene TRBV10-3 combines with J gene TRBJ2-5; perhaps D is TRBD1 or TRBD2 (5 bases each). V was cut by 3 bases and J by 5 bases, with 16 bases left in between. Germline V lookup: CDR1 ENHRY, CDR2 SYGVKD. The CDR3 extends over 15 amino acids. The CDR3 DNA follows: TGTGCCATCAGTGATCCGGGGCAGGGAGTGGAGACCCAGTACTTC. Its translation: CAISDPGQGVETQYF.

This clone occurred a few times. V usage is TRBV11-1 and J usage is TRBJ2-7; the D gene is possibly TRBD1 (6 bases). The CDR3 has 14 amino acids. The V gene lost 3 bases and the J gene lost 2 bases, with 11 bases spanning the gap. Germline V gives CDR1 SGHAT, CDR2 FQDESV (reference sequence). CDR3 in amino acids: CASSFNEGAYEQYF. The CDR3 coding sequence is TGTGCCAGCAGCTTTAATGAGGGGGCCTACGAGCAGTACTTC.

This chain connects TRBV15 to TRBJ2-7, with 13 bases that match TRBD2. This CDR3 spans 16 amino acids. Germline V gene lookup returns CDR1 LNHNV and CDR2 YYDKDF (reference sequence). J gave up 4 bases and V 4 bases, and 7 bases lay outside the gene matches. This CDR3 reads CATSTWTSGREYEQYF. The CDR3 bases are TGTGCCACCAGCACCTGGACTAGCGGGAGAGAGTACGAGCAGTACTTC.

This clone was recorded only once. The chain links TRBV9 to TRBJ2-7, with 8 positions matching TRBD1. With 0 bases clipped from V and 3 bases from J, the junction kept 14 bases outside the gene matches. In germline, CDR1 is SGDLS, CDR2 YYNGEE. The CDR3 length is 18 residues. Here the CDR3 reads CASSVDPFLDRESYEQYF. For the CDR3, the DNA is TGTGCCAGCAGCGTAGATCCTTTCCTGGACAGGGAGAGCTACGAGCAGTACTTC.

This clone occurred a few times. The chain joins TRBV10-3 to TRBJ2-1; no reliable D call. V was clipped by 9 bases and J by 5 bases, with 11 bases between them. CDR1 and CDR2 (germline): ENHRY, SYGVKD. The CDR3 loop spans 12 amino acids. The CDR3 DNA is TGTGCCATGTCGGACGGAAACAATGAGCAGTTCTTC. Translated, it gives CAMSDGNNEQFF.

This clone was counted between two and nine times. CDR3 nucleotide sequence: TGTGCCAGCAGTTTAGAGGGGACCCAGTACTTC. Translating gives CASSLEGTQYF. J is TRBJ2-5 and V is TRBV28, with a tentative D call TRBD2 (5 bases). V lost 2 bases, J lost 7 bases, and 5 bases lay in between. The CDR3 runs 11 residues. Germline CDR1 is MDHEN and CDR2 is SYDVKM.

This clone came up a few times. The CDR3 DNA follows: TGTGCCAGCAGCGTATCAGGACAGGTTGATCGGAACATTCAGTACTTC. Translating gives CASSVSGQVDRNIQYF. The rearrangement links TRBV9 to TRBJ2-4, with 7 bases aligning to TRBD1. This CDR3 is built from 16 residues. J gave up 7 bases and V 1 base, and 11 bases lay outside the gene matches. Germline assignment: CDR1 SGDLS and CDR2 YYNGEE.

With regard to this clone: Different DNA sequences within this sample yield the same CDR3. The gene calls are TRBV9 and TRBJ2-1; D possibly corresponds to TRBD1 (5 bases). Trimming pared 0 bases from V and 4 bases from J, leaving 5 bases between. Germline-derived CDR1 and CDR2 are SGDLS and YYNGEE. This CDR3 region has 13 residues. The CDR3 loop reads CASSVGQYNEQFF. As DNA, the CDR3 is TGTGCCAGCAGCGTAGGACAGTACAATGAGCAGTTCTTC.

The gene calls are TRBV9 and TRBJ2-1, with 10 bases fitting TRBD2. The CDR3 consists of 15 residues. V dropped 3 bases and J dropped 4; count of bases not matched to a gene: 4. CDR1 is SGDLS, CDR2 YYNGEE, per germline. The CDR3: CASSASGREYNEQFF. The CDR3 DNA reads TGTGCCAGCAGCGCCAGCGGGAGGGAATACAATGAGCAGTTCTTC.